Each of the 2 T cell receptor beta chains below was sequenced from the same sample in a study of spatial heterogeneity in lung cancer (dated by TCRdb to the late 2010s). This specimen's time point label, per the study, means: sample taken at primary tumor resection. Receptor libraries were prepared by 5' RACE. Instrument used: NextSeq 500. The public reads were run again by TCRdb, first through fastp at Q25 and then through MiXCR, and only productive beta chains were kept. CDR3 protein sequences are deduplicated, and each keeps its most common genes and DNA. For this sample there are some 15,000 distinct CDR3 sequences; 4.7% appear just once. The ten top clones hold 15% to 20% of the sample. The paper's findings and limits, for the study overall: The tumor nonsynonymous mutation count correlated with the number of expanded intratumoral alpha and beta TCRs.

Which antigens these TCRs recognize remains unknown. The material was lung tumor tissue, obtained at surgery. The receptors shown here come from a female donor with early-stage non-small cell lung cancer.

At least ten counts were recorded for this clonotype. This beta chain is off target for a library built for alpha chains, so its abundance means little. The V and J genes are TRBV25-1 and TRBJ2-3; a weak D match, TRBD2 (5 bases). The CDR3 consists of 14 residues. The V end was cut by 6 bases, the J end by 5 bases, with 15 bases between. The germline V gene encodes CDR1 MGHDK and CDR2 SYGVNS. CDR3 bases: TGTGCCAGCAGCGAGGACTCATTGAGAGATACGCAGTATTTT. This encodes CASSEDSLRDTQYF.

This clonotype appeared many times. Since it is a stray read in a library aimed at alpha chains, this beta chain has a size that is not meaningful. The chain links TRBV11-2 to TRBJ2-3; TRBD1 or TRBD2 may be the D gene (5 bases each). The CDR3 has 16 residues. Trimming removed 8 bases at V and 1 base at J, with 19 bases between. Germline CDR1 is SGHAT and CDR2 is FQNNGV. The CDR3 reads CASGGGQMRGTDTQYF. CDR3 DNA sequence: TGTGCCAGCGGGGGTGGGCAGATGAGGGGCACAGATACGCAGTATTTT. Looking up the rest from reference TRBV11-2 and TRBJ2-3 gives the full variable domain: EAGVAQSPRYKIIEKRQSVAFWCNPISGHATLYWYQQILGQGPKLLIQFQNNGVVDDSQLPKDRFSAERLKGVDSTLKIQPAKLEDSAVYLCASGGGQMRGTDTQYFGPGTRLTVL.